The rows below give T cell receptor beta chains drawn from one sample of a study of response to subunit inactivated influenza vaccine. TCRdb reprocessed the RT-PCR reads with MiXCR, giving one entry per CDR3 protein. Here the sample spans 500,000 to 600,000 distinct CDR3 sequences, around 15% being singletons. This material consisted of PBMCs from blood, taken 12 days after vaccination. The receptor source for this set is a man between 45 and 60 years old who received an inactivated influenza vaccine. Both conserved end residues are trimmed from each CDR3.

v_call: TRBV7-2
cdr3_aa: ASSTEIGPGF

v_call: TRBV3-1
cdr3_aa: ASSQGWDTQY

v_call: TRBV12-3/TRBV12-4
cdr3_aa: ASTIEIGTEAF

v_call: TRBV7-2
cdr3_aa: ASTRTSGGAGYEQY

v_call: TRBV20-1
cdr3_aa: SAPDGAYEQY

v_call: TRBV20-1
cdr3_aa: SARGVIAGAKSSYNEQF

v_call: TRBV12-3/TRBV12-4
cdr3_aa: ASSLSIREKLF

v_call: TRBV4-2
cdr3_aa: ASSPGTSGGRETDTQY

v_call: TRBV29-1
cdr3_aa: SVTGVTEETQY

v_call: TRBV18
cdr3_aa: ASSPERDSPLH

v_call: TRBV3-1
cdr3_aa: ASSQGTSVNEQY